This T cell receptor (beta chain) was found in a study of cytomegalovirus exposure and HLA in healthy donors. There are 15 residues in the CDR3. The ends lost 7 bases at V and 0 bases at J; junction bases unmatched: 8. From germline, CDR1 is SQVTM and CDR2 ANQGSEA. This PCR relied on a set of 60 Vbeta primers and 13 Jbeta primers. Data came from immunoSEQ multiplex PCR; TCRdb stores just in-frame clones and leaves some out. The sample carries 13,000 to 15,000 clones, about two thirds recorded once. The sequenced sample consisted of PBMCs. V is TRBV29-1 and J is TRBJ2-5, with 10 nucleotides matching TRBD2. The sequence derives from a woman aged 45 to 65 in good health and CMV-seropositive. The CDR3 protein is CSAIRTSGNQETQYF. CDR3 nucleotide sequence: TGCAGCGCCATCAGGACTAGCGGAAACCAAGAGACCCAGTACTTC.